This TCR beta chain was captured in a study of CD4+ T cells in melanoma. The germline V gene has CDR1 SGHNT and CDR2 YYREEE (reference sequence). CDR3 size: 14 residues. Trimming pared 2 bases from V and 4 bases from J, leaving 12 bases between. Here immunoSEQ multiplex PCR was the method, and the copy in TCRdb shows in-frame clones only, minus some. Of roughly 6,600 clones listed, 60% to 80% are singletons. This clone has a handful of counts. Its specificity is not known. Study results and caveats: Neoantigen-specific CD4+ T cells in melanoma reportedly had diverse differentiation states. CD8+ T cell, macrophage and B cell function reportedly correlated with neoantigen-specific CD4+ T cells.

The receptor was derived from a human donor with melanoma. The chain recombines TRBV5-4 with TRBJ2-5; unclear D gene. The sample comprised cells from a culture (not recorded whether cultured in vitro). CDR3 nucleotides: TGTGCCAGCAGCTTAAAGGGTTCGGTAGAGACCCAGTACTTC. Residues: CASSLKGSVETQYF.